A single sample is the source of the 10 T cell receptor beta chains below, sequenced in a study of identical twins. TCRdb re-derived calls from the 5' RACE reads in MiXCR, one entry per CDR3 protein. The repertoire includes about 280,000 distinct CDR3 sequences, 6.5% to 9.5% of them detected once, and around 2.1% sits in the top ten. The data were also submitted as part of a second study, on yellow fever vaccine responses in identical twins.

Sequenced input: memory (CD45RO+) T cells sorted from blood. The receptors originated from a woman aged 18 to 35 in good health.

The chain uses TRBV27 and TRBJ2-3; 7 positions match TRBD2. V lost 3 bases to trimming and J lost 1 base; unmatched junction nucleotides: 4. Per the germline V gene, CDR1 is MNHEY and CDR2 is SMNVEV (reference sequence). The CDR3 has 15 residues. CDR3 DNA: TGTGCCAGCAGTTTTGTGAGCGGGGGCACAGATACGCAGTATTTT. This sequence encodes CASSFVSGGTDTQYF.

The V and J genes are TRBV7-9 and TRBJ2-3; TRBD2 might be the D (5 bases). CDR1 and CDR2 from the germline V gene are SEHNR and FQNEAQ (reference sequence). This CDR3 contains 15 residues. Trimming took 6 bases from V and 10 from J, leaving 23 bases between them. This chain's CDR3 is CASSSSSLSHGAQYF. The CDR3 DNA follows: TGTGCCAGCAGTTCTAGCTCCCTTTCCCACGGGGCGCAGTATTTT.

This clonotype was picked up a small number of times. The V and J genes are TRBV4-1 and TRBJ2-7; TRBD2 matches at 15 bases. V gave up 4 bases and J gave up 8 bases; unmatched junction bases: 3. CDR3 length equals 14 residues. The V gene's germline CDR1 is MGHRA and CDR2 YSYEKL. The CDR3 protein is CASSPGLAGGKQYV. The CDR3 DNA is TGCGCCAGCAGCCCGGGACTAGCGGGGGGTAAGCAGTACGTC.

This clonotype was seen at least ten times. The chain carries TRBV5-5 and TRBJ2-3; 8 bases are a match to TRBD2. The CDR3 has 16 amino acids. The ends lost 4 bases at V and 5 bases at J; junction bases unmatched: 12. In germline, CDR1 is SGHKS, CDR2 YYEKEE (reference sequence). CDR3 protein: CASSRQPSGGEDTQYF. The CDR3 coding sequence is TGTGCCAGCAGCCGCCAGCCCAGCGGGGGTGAAGATACGCAGTATTTT.

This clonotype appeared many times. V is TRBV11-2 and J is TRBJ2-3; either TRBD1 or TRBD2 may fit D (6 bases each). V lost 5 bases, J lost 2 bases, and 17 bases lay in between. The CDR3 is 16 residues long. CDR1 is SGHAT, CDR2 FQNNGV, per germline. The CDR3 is CASSPGAGRLTDTQYF. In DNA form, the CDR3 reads TGTGCCAGCAGCCCAGGGGCGGGACGACTCACAGATACGCAGTATTTT. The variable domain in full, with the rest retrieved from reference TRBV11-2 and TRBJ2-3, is EAGVAQSPRYKIIEKRQSVAFWCNPISGHATLYWYQQILGQGPKLLIQFQNNGVVDDSQLPKDRFSAERLKGVDSTLKIQPAKLEDSAVYLCASSPGAGRLTDTQYFGPGTRLTVL.

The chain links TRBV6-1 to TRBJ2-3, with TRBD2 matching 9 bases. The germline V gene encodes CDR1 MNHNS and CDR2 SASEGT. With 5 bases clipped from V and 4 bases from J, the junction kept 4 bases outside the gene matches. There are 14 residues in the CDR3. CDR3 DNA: TGTGCCAGCAGTACGGGCGGGGGGGCAGATACGCAGTATTTT. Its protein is CASSTGGGADTQYF.

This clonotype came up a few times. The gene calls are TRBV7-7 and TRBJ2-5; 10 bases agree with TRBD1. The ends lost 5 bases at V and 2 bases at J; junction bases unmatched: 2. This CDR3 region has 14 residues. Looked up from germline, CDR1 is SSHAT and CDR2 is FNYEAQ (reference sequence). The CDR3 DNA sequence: TGTGCCAGCAGCCGGGACAGGGGACAAGAGACCCAGTACTTC. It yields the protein CASSRDRGQETQYF.

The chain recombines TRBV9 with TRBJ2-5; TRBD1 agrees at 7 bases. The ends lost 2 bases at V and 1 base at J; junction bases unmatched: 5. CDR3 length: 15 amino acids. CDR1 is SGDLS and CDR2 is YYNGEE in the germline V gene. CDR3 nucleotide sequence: TGTGCCAGCAGCGTTTGGACAGGTCTCCAAGAGACCCAGTACTTC. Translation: CASSVWTGLQETQYF.

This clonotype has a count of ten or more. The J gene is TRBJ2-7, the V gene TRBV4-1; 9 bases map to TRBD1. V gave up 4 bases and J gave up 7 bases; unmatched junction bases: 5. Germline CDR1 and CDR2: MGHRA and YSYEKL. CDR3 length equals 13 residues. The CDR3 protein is CASSLEQGAEQYV. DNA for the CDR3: TGCGCCAGCAGCCTAGAACAGGGGGCTGAGCAGTACGTC.

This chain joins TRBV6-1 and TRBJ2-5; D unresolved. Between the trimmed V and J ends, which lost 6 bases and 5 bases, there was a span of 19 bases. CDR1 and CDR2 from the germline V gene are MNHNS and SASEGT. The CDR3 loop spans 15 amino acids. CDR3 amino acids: CASSASHSFVETQYF. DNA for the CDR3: TGTGCCAGCAGCGCCAGCCATAGCTTTGTTGAGACCCAGTACTTC.